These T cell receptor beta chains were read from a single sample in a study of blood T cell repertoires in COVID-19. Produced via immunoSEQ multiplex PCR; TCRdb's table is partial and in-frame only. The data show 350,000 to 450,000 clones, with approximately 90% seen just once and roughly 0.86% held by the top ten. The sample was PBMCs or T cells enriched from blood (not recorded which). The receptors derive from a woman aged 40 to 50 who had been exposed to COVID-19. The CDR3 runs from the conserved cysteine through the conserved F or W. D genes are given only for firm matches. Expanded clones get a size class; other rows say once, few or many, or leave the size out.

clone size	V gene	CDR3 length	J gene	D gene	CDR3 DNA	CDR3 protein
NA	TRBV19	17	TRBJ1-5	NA	TGTGCCAGTAGAGAGTCCGAGACACCCAATAGCAATCAGCCCCAGCATTTT	CASRESETPNSNQPQHF
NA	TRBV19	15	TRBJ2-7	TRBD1	TGTGCCAGTAGTATCCCCGGGACAGGGTCCTACGAGCAGTACTTC	CASSIPGTGSYEQYF
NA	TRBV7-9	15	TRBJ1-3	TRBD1	TGTGCCAGCAGCTTCAGGGGGTCTTCTGGAAACACCATATATTTT	CASSFRGSSGNTIYF
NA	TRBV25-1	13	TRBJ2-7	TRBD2	TGTGCCAGCAGGACTAGCGGGAGTCGCGAGCAGTACTTC	CASRTSGSREQYF
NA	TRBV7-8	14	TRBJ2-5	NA	TGTGCCAGCAGCCCACAGGGTAACCAAGAGACCCAGTACTTC	CASSPQGNQETQYF
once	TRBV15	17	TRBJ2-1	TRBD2	TGTGCCACCAGCAGAGGAAGCCCAGCGGGGAGCGACAATGAGCAGTTCTTC	CATSRGSPAGSDNEQFF
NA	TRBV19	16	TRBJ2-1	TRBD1	TGTGCCAGTAGTATATTAGGGGGCCGCGCAAACAATGAGCAGTTCTTC	CASSILGGRANNEQFF
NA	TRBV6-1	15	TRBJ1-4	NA	TGTGCCAGCAGTGACCGGAGATCAACTAATGAAAAACTGTTTTTT	CASSDRRSTNEKLFF
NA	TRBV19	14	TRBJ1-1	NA	TGTGCCAGTAGTATACGGACGGAGGGCACTGAAGCTTTCTTT	CASSIRTEGTEAFF
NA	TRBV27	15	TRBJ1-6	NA	TGTGCCAGCAAACCCTCGGGGTTGGATAATTCACCCCTCCACTTT	CASKPSGLDNSPLHF
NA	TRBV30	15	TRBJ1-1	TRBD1	TGTGCCTGGAGTTCATTGGACAGGGATGACACTGAAGCTTTCTTT	CAWSSLDRDDTEAFF
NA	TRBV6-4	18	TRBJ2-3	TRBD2	TGTGCCAGCAGTGACTCCTTTAGCGGGGGGGCCGGAGCAGATACGCAGTATTTT	CASSDSFSGGAGADTQYF
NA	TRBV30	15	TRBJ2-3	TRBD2	TGTGCCTGGAGTGTCCGGGGGACTAGCGGGGGTACGCAGTATTTT	CAWSVRGTSGGTQYF
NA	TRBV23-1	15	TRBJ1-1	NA	TGCGCCAGCAGTCGAATGGCCCCAATGAACACTGAAGCTTTCTTT	CASSRMAPMNTEAFF
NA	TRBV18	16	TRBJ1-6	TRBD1	TGTGCCAGCTCATCGACAGGGAGCTCCTATAATTCACCCCTCCACTTT	CASSSTGSSYNSPLHF
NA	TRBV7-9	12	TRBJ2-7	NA	TGTGCCAGCAGCTTAGTCGGCTACGAGCAGTACTTC	CASSLVGYEQYF
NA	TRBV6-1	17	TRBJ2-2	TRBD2	TGTGCCAGCAGTGAAAGGCTAGCGGGGGGCAGGACCGGGGAGCTGTTTTTT	CASSERLAGGRTGELFF
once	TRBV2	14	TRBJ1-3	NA	TGTGCCAGCAGTAAGGGGGACTCTGGAAACACCATATATTTT	CASSKGDSGNTIYF
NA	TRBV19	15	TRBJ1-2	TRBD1	TGTGCCAGTAGTATTTATCAGGGGGCAATGGATGGCTACACCTTC	CASSIYQGAMDGYTF
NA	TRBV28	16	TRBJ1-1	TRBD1	TGTGCCAGCAGTCCGGGGGGACAGGGGGCGGGTACTGAAGCTTTCTTT	CASSPGGQGAGTEAFF
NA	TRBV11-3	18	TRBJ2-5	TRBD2	TGTGCCAGCAGCTTAGGAACCTTTAGCGGGAGCCCTGAAGAGACCCAGTACTTC	CASSLGTFSGSPEETQYF
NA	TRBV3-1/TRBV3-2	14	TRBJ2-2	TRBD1	TGTGCCAGCAGCCATACAGGGGTATCCGGGGAGCTGTTTTTT	CASSHTGVSGELFF
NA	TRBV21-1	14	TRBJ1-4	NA	TGTGCCAGCAGCAATTTATGGGACAGTGAAAAACTGTTTTTT	CASSNLWDSEKLFF
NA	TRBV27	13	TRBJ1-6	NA	TGTGCCAGCAGTCACAGGGTGTATTCACCCCTCCACTTT	CASSHRVYSPLHF
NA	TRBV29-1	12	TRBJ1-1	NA	TGCAGCGTCCGGGACTCTAACACTGAAGCTTTCTTT	CSVRDSNTEAFF
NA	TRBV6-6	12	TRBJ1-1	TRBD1	TGTGCCAGCAACTCCGGGACAGGCCCTGATTTCTTT	CASNSGTGPDFF
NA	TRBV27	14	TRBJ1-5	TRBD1	TGTGCCAGCAGTCCACAGGGGGTCAGCCAGCCCCAGCATTTT	CASSPQGVSQPQHF
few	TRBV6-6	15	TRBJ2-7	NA	TGTGCCAGCAGTTACTCGAACTCGCGCTCCTACGAGCAGTACTTC	CASSYSNSRSYEQYF
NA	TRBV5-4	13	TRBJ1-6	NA	TGTGCCAGCAGCTTGGAGCCGAATTCACCCCTCCACTTT	CASSLEPNSPLHF
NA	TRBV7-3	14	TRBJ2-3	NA	TGTGCCAGCAGCTTACGGAGGGGAACAGATACGCAGTATTTT	CASSLRRGTDTQYF
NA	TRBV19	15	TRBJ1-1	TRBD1	TGTGCCAGTAGGCCGACAGGGGTAATGAACACTGAAGCTTTCTTT	CASRPTGVMNTEAFF
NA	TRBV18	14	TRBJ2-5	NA	TGTGCCAGCTCACCAGGGGCCCCCCAAGAGACCCAGTACTTC	CASSPGAPQETQYF
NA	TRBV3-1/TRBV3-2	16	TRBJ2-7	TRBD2	TGTGCCAGCAGCAAAAGAAGCGGGACTAGCGGTTACGAGCAGTACTTC	CASSKRSGTSGYEQYF
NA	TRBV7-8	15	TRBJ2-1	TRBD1	TGTGCCAGCAGCTTAAGACAGGGGGCGAACAATGAGCAGTTCTTC	CASSLRQGANNEQFF
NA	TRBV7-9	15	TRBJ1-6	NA	TGTGCCAGCAGCTTAATAAGGACGGGGAATTCACCCCTCCACTTT	CASSLIRTGNSPLHF
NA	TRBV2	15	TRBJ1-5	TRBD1	TGTGCCAGCACTTGGGACAGTAGTAACAATCAGCCCCAGCATTTT	CASTWDSSNNQPQHF
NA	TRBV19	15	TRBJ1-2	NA	TGTGCCAGTAGTACGAGGTCAGGGATGATCTATGGCTACACCTTC	CASSTRSGMIYGYTF
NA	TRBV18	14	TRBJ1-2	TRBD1	TGTGCCAGCTCACTAGGGACAGGGCCGTATGGCTACACCTTC	CASSLGTGPYGYTF
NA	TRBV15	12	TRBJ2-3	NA	TGTGCCACCAGCAGAGTCTCAGATACGCAGTATTTT	CATSRVSDTQYF
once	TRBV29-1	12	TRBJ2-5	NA	TGCAGCTGCGGGACAGCCCAAGAGACCCAGTACTTC	CSCGTAQETQYF
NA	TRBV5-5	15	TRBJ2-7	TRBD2	TGTGCCAGCAGCTTGATAGCGGGGGGGCCTTACGAGCAGTACTTC	CASSLIAGGPYEQYF
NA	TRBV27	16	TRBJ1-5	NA	TGTGCCAGCAGTTCCGACCAGGGGTACGGCAATCAGCCCCAGCATTTT	CASSSDQGYGNQPQHF
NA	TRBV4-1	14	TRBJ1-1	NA	TGCGCCAGCAGCCAGCAGGGGTATAACACTGAAGCTTTCTTT	CASSQQGYNTEAFF
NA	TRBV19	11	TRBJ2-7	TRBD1	TGTGCCACAAAGACAGGGCACGAGCAGTACTTC	CATKTGHEQYF
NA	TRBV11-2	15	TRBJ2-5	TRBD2	TGTGCCAGCAGCCCGAGAGCGGGGGCCCAAGAGACCCAGTACTTC	CASSPRAGAQETQYF
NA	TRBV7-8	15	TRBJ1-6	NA	TGTGCCAGCAGCCTGACTCGCGGGGGGAATTCACCCCTCCACTTT	CASSLTRGGNSPLHF
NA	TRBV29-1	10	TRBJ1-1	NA	TGCAGCGTTGATCAGTTTGAAGCTTTCTTT	CSVDQFEAFF
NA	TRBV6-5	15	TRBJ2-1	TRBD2	TGTGCCAGCAGCCAACTAGCGGGGGGGTACAATGAGCAGTTCTTC	CASSQLAGGYNEQFF
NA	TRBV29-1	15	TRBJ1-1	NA	TGCAGCGTTGAAGGGGCCCTCACAACGAACACTGAAGCTTTCTTT	CSVEGALTTNTEAFF
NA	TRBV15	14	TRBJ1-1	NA	TGTGCCACCAGCAGAGTTCCGACGGGCACTGAAGCTTTCTTT	CATSRVPTGTEAFF
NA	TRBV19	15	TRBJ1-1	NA	TGTGCCAGTAGTAGAGCAGGGGTCGGGAACACTGAAGCTTTCTTT	CASSRAGVGNTEAFF